Listed below are T cell receptor beta chains from one sample, sequenced in a study of blood T cell repertoires in COVID-19. The data were produced by immunoSEQ multiplex PCR, yet TCRdb's version contains in-frame clones alone and is incomplete. This table has roughly 330,000 clones, 87% appearing once. Sequenced: PBMCs or T cells enriched from blood (not recorded which). The receptors stem from a woman aged 30 to 39 who had recovered from COVID-19. Each CDR3 is given with its conserved first and last residue. The D gene is left open where the match is weak. Size values are once, few and many counts, or a class for expanded clones, and some rows have none.

TRBJ1-6,few,TRBV9,NA,CASSEDSSYNSPLHF,TGTGCCAGCAGCGAAGACAGCTCCTATAATTCACCCCTCCACTTT
TRBJ2-1,NA,TRBV5-1,TRBD2,CASSPGTSGRSSYNEQFF,TGCGCCAGCAGCCCCGGGACTAGCGGGCGAAGCTCCTACAATGAGCAGTTCTTC
TRBJ1-1,NA,TRBV5-4,NA,CASSLDVGAPNTEAFF,TGTGCCAGCAGCTTGGATGTGGGGGCCCCGAACACTGAAGCTTTCTTT
TRBJ1-6,once,TRBV19,NA,CASSIAAEYNSPLHF,TGTGCCAGTAGTATAGCAGCGGAGTATAATTCACCCCTCCACTTT
TRBJ1-1,NA,TRBV24-1,NA,CATGRGSNTEAFF,TGTGCCACCGGGAGGGGGTCTAACACTGAAGCTTTCTTT
TRBJ1-1,NA,TRBV3-1/TRBV3-2,NA,CASSQGGAPTEAFF,TGTGCCAGCAGCCAGGGGGGGGCCCCCACTGAAGCTTTCTTT
TRBJ2-3,NA,TRBV28,TRBD2,CASGQKSGGHLTQYF,TGTGCCAGCGGCCAGAAGAGCGGGGGCCACCTTACGCAGTATTTT
TRBJ2-7,NA,TRBV5-1,NA,CASSPAGPFSHEQYF,TGCGCCAGCAGCCCCGCGGGGCCTTTTTCCCACGAGCAGTACTTC
TRBJ1-2,NA,TRBV5-6,NA,CASSFDFTGGYTF,TGTGCCAGCAGCTTCGACTTCACGGGGGGCTACACCTTC
TRBJ2-7,NA,TRBV5-1,TRBD1,CASSNRDRGEYEQYF,TGCGCCAGCAGCAACCGGGACAGGGGCGAATACGAGCAGTACTTC
TRBJ2-6,NA,TRBV28,TRBD1,CASSFRDRGRGTGANVLTF,TGTGCCAGCAGTTTTCGGGACAGGGGGCGCGGGACTGGGGCCAACGTCCTGACTTTC
TRBJ2-7,NA,TRBV29-1,TRBD1,CSVKEVGRGSYEQYF,TGCAGCGTTAAAGAGGTCGGCAGGGGGAGCTACGAGCAGTACTTC
TRBJ1-1,NA,TRBV19,NA,CASSIQARNTEAFF,TGTGCCAGTAGTATACAGGCTCGAAACACTGAAGCTTTCTTT
TRBJ1-3,NA,TRBV3-1/TRBV3-2,NA,CASSQAPNTIYF,TGTGCCAGCAGCCAAGCTCCAAACACCATATATTTT
TRBJ2-4,NA,TRBV10-3,TRBD2,CAISEPGLAGPGENIQYF,TGTGCCATCAGTGAGCCAGGACTAGCGGGGCCCGGGGAAAACATTCAGTACTTC
TRBJ2-7,NA,TRBV4-1,TRBD2,CASSQSSGGLNEQYF,TGCGCCAGCAGCCAAAGTAGCGGGGGGTTGAATGAGCAGTACTTC
TRBJ1-5,once,TRBV3-1/TRBV3-2,TRBD1,CASSPGTGGNQPQHF,TGTGCCAGCAGCCCCGGAACAGGGGGCAATCAGCCCCAGCATTTT
TRBJ2-7,NA,TRBV6-5,TRBD2,CASSYQRGASYEQYF,TGTGCCAGCAGTTACCAGCGGGGGGCCTCCTACGAGCAGTACTTC
TRBJ1-5,NA,TRBV7-9,NA,CASTSSFGNQPQHF,TGTGCCAGCACCTCAAGCTTCGGCAATCAGCCCCAGCATTTT
TRBJ2-3,NA,TRBV7-9,TRBD2,CASSPRLAGGVSTDTQYF,TGTGCCAGCAGCCCCCGACTAGCGGGGGGGGTCTCGACAGATACGCAGTATTTT
TRBJ1-4,NA,TRBV9,NA,CASSDATGSNEKLFF,TGTGCCAGCAGCGACGCTACAGGGTCTAATGAAAAACTGTTTTTT
TRBJ2-5,NA,TRBV7-2,TRBD2,CASSWPGLADQETQYF,TGTGCCAGCAGCTGGCCGGGACTAGCGGACCAAGAGACCCAGTACTTC
TRBJ1-1,NA,TRBV21-1,NA,CASSGGETEAFF,TGTGCCAGCAGTGGGGGGGAGACTGAAGCTTTCTTT
TRBJ1-1,NA,TRBV12-3/TRBV12-4,NA,CASSFGGTTEAFF,TGTGCCAGCAGTTTTGGAGGTACCACTGAAGCTTTCTTT
TRBJ2-7,NA,TRBV5-1,TRBD2,CASSLGLAGGLNSYEQYF,TGCGCCAGCAGCTTGGGGCTAGCGGGGGGCTTGAACTCCTACGAGCAGTACTTC
TRBJ1-2,NA,TRBV3-1/TRBV3-2,NA,CASSPGRRLGGYTF,TGTGCCAGCAGCCCGGGGAGACGCTTAGGAGGCTACACCTTC
TRBJ1-5,NA,TRBV28,NA,CASSRVNQPQHF,TGTGCCAGCAGTCGGGTCAATCAGCCCCAGCATTTT
TRBJ2-1,NA,TRBV28,NA,CASSPPFTVNEQFF,TGTGCCAGCAGTCCTCCTTTTACAGTCAATGAGCAGTTCTTC
TRBJ1-5,NA,TRBV2,TRBD1,CASSAGTGSQPQHF,TGTGCCAGCAGTGCTGGGACAGGGAGTCAGCCCCAGCATTTT
TRBJ1-1,NA,TRBV18,TRBD1,CASSRDREEWTEAFF,TGTGCCAGCTCTCGCGACAGGGAAGAGTGGACTGAAGCTTTCTTT
TRBJ1-4,few,TRBV11-2,TRBD1,CASSLGQGAEKLFF,TGTGCCAGCAGCTTAGGGCAGGGGGCTGAAAAACTGTTTTTT
TRBJ2-7,NA,TRBV7-3,TRBD2,CASRSSGASSYEQYF,TGTGCCAGCAGGTCTAGCGGGGCCAGCTCCTACGAGCAGTACTTC
TRBJ1-1,NA,TRBV6-5,TRBD1,CASSHWDRATEAFF,TGTGCCAGCAGCCACTGGGACAGGGCCACTGAAGCTTTCTTT
TRBJ1-1,NA,TRBV19,TRBD1,CASSTLGGQGGTEAFF,TGTGCCAGTAGTACTCTAGGGGGACAGGGAGGGACTGAAGCTTTCTTT
TRBJ2-7,NA,TRBV5-1,TRBD1,CASKFGTGVSYEQYF,TGCGCCAGCAAATTCGGGACAGGGGTTTCCTACGAGCAGTACTTC
TRBJ1-2,NA,TRBV29-1,NA,CSVVGSEQGFGYTF,TGCAGCGTTGTTGGATCAGAACAGGGATTTGGCTACACCTTC
TRBJ2-3,NA,TRBV29-1,NA,CSGGFEGDTQYF,TGCAGCGGAGGATTTGAGGGAGATACGCAGTATTTT
TRBJ1-2,NA,TRBV6-1,NA,CASSDSGMGYGYTF,TGTGCCAGCAGTGATTCAGGGATGGGCTATGGCTACACCTTC
TRBJ2-1,NA,TRBV2,NA,CASETDSYNEQFF,TGTGCCAGTGAAACAGATTCCTACAATGAGCAGTTCTTC
TRBJ2-1,NA,TRBV7-7,NA,CASSSIQGYEQFF,TGTGCTAGCAGCTCCATACAGGGTTATGAGCAGTTCTTC
TRBJ1-1,NA,TRBV9,TRBD1,CASSDRGVMNTEAFF,TGTGCCAGCAGCGACAGGGGGGTAATGAACACTGAAGCTTTCTTT
TRBJ1-1,NA,TRBV4-1,NA,CASSQDYENTEAFF,TGCGCCAGCAGCCAGGACTATGAGAACACTGAAGCTTTCTTT
TRBJ2-7,NA,TRBV6-1,NA,CASSETGLRNF,TGTGCCAGCAGTGAAACGGGGTTAAGGAACTTC
TRBJ1-1,NA,TRBV5-4,NA,CASGQMNTEAFF,TGTGCCAGCGGGCAGATGAACACTGAAGCTTTCTTT
TRBJ2-3,few,TRBV5-6,NA,CASSLRRTGTDTQYF,TGTGCCAGCAGCTTGCGGAGGACGGGCACAGATACGCAGTATTTT
TRBJ1-1,once,TRBV3-1/TRBV3-2,NA,CASSQGATEAFF,TGTGCCAGCAGCCAGGGGGCAACTGAAGCTTTCTTT
TRBJ1-4,NA,TRBV5-1,TRBD1,CASSPDRGTGEKLFF,TGCGCCAGCAGCCCCGACAGGGGGACAGGTGAAAAACTGTTTTTT
TRBJ1-2,NA,TRBV27,TRBD1,CASSLGPGGYGYTF,TGTGCCAGCAGTTTAGGCCCAGGGGGATATGGCTACACCTTC
TRBJ2-5,NA,TRBV9,TRBD2,CASSVGSGGEKETQYF,TGTGCCAGCAGCGTAGGTAGCGGGGGAGAAAAAGAGACCCAGTACTTC
TRBJ1-6,NA,TRBV28,NA,CASRGEGLGPNSPLHF,TGTGCCAGCCGAGGGGAGGGGCTGGGGCCTAATTCACCCCTCCACTTT
TRBJ2-3,NA,TRBV11-3,NA,CASSLGGVLTDTQYF,TGTGCCAGCAGCTTAGGCGGGGTCCTCACAGATACGCAGTATTTT
TRBJ2-7,NA,TRBV4-1,TRBD1,CASSQGWGTGGHEQYF,TGCGCCAGCAGCCAAGGGTGGGGGACAGGGGGCCACGAGCAGTACTTC
TRBJ1-2,NA,TRBV9,NA,CASSVQAGGDDGYTF,TGTGCCAGCAGCGTACAAGCGGGGGGGGACGATGGCTACACCTTC
TRBJ2-3,NA,TRBV19,NA,CASTLRPTGLVTDTQYF,TGTGCCAGTACGTTGCGTCCGACAGGCCTTGTCACAGATACGCAGTATTTT
TRBJ1-1,NA,TRBV6-2/TRBV6-3,NA,CASSLRGRAEAFF,TGTGCCAGCAGTTTACGGGGGAGGGCTGAAGCTTTCTTT
TRBJ2-3,NA,TRBV5-6,NA,CASSLLAGATDTQYF,TGTGCCAGCAGCTTGCTTGCGGGGGCCACAGATACGCAGTATTTT
TRBJ1-3,once,TRBV28,NA,CASSFPDSGNTIYF,TGTGCCAGCAGTTTCCCAGACTCTGGAAACACCATATATTTT
TRBJ1-3,once,TRBV4-1,NA,CASSHQGAGNTIYF,TGCGCCAGCAGCCACCAGGGCGCTGGAAACACCATATATTTT
TRBJ1-1,NA,TRBV5-1,TRBD1,CASSLAGGWDTEAFF,TGCGCCAGCAGCTTGGCAGGGGGCTGGGACACTGAAGCTTTCTTT
TRBJ1-3,NA,TRBV7-9,NA,CASSFREAGSGNTIYF,TGTGCCAGCAGCTTTAGGGAGGCAGGGTCTGGAAACACCATATATTTT